These T cell receptor beta chains were read from a single sample in a study of blood T cell repertoires in COVID-19. Method: immunoSEQ multiplex PCR; TCRdb's copy keeps in-frame clones and lacks some. The table lists around 94,000 clones, 80% of them singletons. Input material: peripheral blood. The source is a human donor in a cohort sampled during active COVID-19. Each CDR3 is given with its conserved first and last residue. The order of the fields is CDR3 DNA, CDR3 protein, CDR3 length, V gene, D gene, clone size, J gene. D genes are given only for firm matches. Size tells how often a clone was seen (once, few, many) or the class of an expanded clone, and some rows leave it out.

CDR3 DNA: TGTGCCAGCAGCGTAGGACAGGGGTCGGACACTGAAGCTTTCTTT
CDR3 protein: CASSVGQGSDTEAFF
CDR3 length: 15
V gene: TRBV9
D gene: TRBD1
clone size: few
J gene: TRBJ1-1

CDR3 DNA: TGTGCCAGCAGTTTCTCCGGACAGGGCGAGGGGAAACAGCATTTT
CDR3 protein: CASSFSGQGEGKQHF
CDR3 length: 15
V gene: TRBV28
D gene: TRBD1
clone size: few
J gene: TRBJ1-5

CDR3 DNA: TGTGCCAGCAGCCAAGCCGGGTATGAAAAACTGTTTTTT
CDR3 protein: CASSQAGYEKLFF
CDR3 length: 13
V gene: TRBV3-1/TRBV3-2
D gene: NA
clone size: few
J gene: TRBJ1-4

CDR3 DNA: TGTGCCAGCAGCGTAAACACTGAAGCTTTCTTT
CDR3 protein: CASSVNTEAFF
CDR3 length: 11
V gene: TRBV6-2/TRBV6-3
D gene: NA
clone size: NA
J gene: TRBJ1-1

CDR3 DNA: TGTGCCAGCAGTTTGGACTACGGGGCCCTCCACTTT
CDR3 protein: CASSLDYGALHF
CDR3 length: 12
V gene: TRBV2
D gene: NA
clone size: NA
J gene: TRBJ1-6

CDR3 DNA: TGCGCCAGCAGCCTCGGGAGTCATGGAAACACCATATATTTT
CDR3 protein: CASSLGSHGNTIYF
CDR3 length: 14
V gene: TRBV5-1
D gene: NA
clone size: NA
J gene: TRBJ1-3

CDR3 DNA: TGTGCCAGCAGCCAAGATTGGGCAGGGGGTCCCAAAAACATTCAGTACTTC
CDR3 protein: CASSQDWAGGPKNIQYF
CDR3 length: 17
V gene: TRBV14
D gene: TRBD1
clone size: NA
J gene: TRBJ2-4

CDR3 DNA: TGTGCCAGCAGCCAAGTACGTCTAGCGGGAGGGCTGCAGTTCTTC
CDR3 protein: CASSQVRLAGGLQFF
CDR3 length: 15
V gene: TRBV3-1/TRBV3-2
D gene: TRBD2
clone size: NA
J gene: TRBJ2-1

CDR3 DNA: TGTGCCAGCAGCCCAGGGGTTGGTAGCCACCAAGGTGAAAAACTGTTTTTT
CDR3 protein: CASSPGVGSHQGEKLFF
CDR3 length: 17
V gene: TRBV3-1/TRBV3-2
D gene: NA
clone size: once
J gene: TRBJ1-4

CDR3 DNA: TGTGCCTGGAGAAGAGGCCAGCAAAACACCATATATTTT
CDR3 protein: CAWRRGQQNTIYF
CDR3 length: 13
V gene: TRBV30
D gene: NA
clone size: once
J gene: TRBJ1-3

CDR3 DNA: TGTGCCAGCAGCTTAGCGCAGGGCTTCTATGGCTACACCTTC
CDR3 protein: CASSLAQGFYGYTF
CDR3 length: 14
V gene: TRBV7-9
D gene: NA
clone size: NA
J gene: TRBJ1-2

CDR3 DNA: TGTGCCAGCAGAAGACAGGGATCTAACTATGGCTACACCTTC
CDR3 protein: CASRRQGSNYGYTF
CDR3 length: 14
V gene: TRBV6-6
D gene: TRBD1
clone size: NA
J gene: TRBJ1-2

CDR3 DNA: TGTGCCAGTAGTATAAATGCGGAGGGATCCTACGAGCAGTACTTC
CDR3 protein: CASSINAEGSYEQYF
CDR3 length: 15
V gene: TRBV19
D gene: NA
clone size: NA
J gene: TRBJ2-7

CDR3 DNA: TGTGCCAGCAGTGAATTTCTGGGGGCCAACGTCCTGACTTTC
CDR3 protein: CASSEFLGANVLTF
CDR3 length: 14
V gene: TRBV6-1
D gene: NA
clone size: NA
J gene: TRBJ2-6

CDR3 DNA: TGCGCCAGCAGCCCCGGGGGGTTCGAGCAGTACTTC
CDR3 protein: CASSPGGFEQYF
CDR3 length: 12
V gene: TRBV5-1
D gene: TRBD2
clone size: NA
J gene: TRBJ2-7

CDR3 DNA: TGCGCCAGCAGTGAAACGGGAGATATCTACGAGCAGTACTTC
CDR3 protein: CASSETGDIYEQYF
CDR3 length: 14
V gene: TRBV10-1
D gene: NA
clone size: NA
J gene: TRBJ2-7

CDR3 DNA: TGTGCCTGGACTCTCAACGGGGTCCGCGGGGAAAAACTGTTTTTT
CDR3 protein: CAWTLNGVRGEKLFF
CDR3 length: 15
V gene: TRBV30
D gene: NA
clone size: NA
J gene: TRBJ1-4

CDR3 DNA: TGCGCCAGCAGCACTGCGGGGGACTCCTACAATGAGCAGTTCTTC
CDR3 protein: CASSTAGDSYNEQFF
CDR3 length: 15
V gene: TRBV5-1
D gene: TRBD2
clone size: few
J gene: TRBJ2-1

CDR3 DNA: TGTGCCAGCAGCCCCTACAGACAGAACACCGGGGAGCTGTTTTTT
CDR3 protein: CASSPYRQNTGELFF
CDR3 length: 15
V gene: TRBV9
D gene: NA
clone size: NA
J gene: TRBJ2-2

CDR3 DNA: TGTGCCAGTAGTATTGACAGCAACAGGGAGCAGTTCTTC
CDR3 protein: CASSIDSNREQFF
CDR3 length: 13
V gene: TRBV19
D gene: NA
clone size: NA
J gene: TRBJ2-1

CDR3 DNA: TGTGCCAGCAGTTCGCGTATCGGACAGGGCAATCTCCCCCAGCATTTT
CDR3 protein: CASSSRIGQGNLPQHF
CDR3 length: 16
V gene: TRBV6-5
D gene: TRBD1
clone size: NA
J gene: TRBJ1-5

CDR3 DNA: TGTGCCAGCAGTTACGACCTCCTAAGACTAGCGACGGAGGAGGAGCAGTACTTC
CDR3 protein: CASSYDLLRLATEEEQYF
CDR3 length: 18
V gene: TRBV6-2/TRBV6-3
D gene: TRBD2
clone size: NA
J gene: TRBJ2-7

CDR3 DNA: TGCGCCAGCAGCTTGGCGCAGGGCGGGAGATACGAGCAGTACTTC
CDR3 protein: CASSLAQGGRYEQYF
CDR3 length: 15
V gene: TRBV5-1
D gene: TRBD2
clone size: NA
J gene: TRBJ2-7

CDR3 DNA: TGTGCCAGCAGACGGGGACTAGCGGGATCCTCTGGGGCCAACGTCCTGACTTTC
CDR3 protein: CASRRGLAGSSGANVLTF
CDR3 length: 18
V gene: TRBV7-2
D gene: TRBD2
clone size: few
J gene: TRBJ2-6

CDR3 DNA: TGTGCCAGTTCTAGCGGATCCTACAATGAGCAGTTCTTC
CDR3 protein: CASSSGSYNEQFF
CDR3 length: 13
V gene: TRBV3-1/TRBV3-2
D gene: TRBD2
clone size: once
J gene: TRBJ2-1

CDR3 DNA: TGTGCCAGCAGTGAAATACTCTCGCCTTCCTACAATGAGCAGTTCTTC
CDR3 protein: CASSEILSPSYNEQFF
CDR3 length: 16
V gene: TRBV6-1
D gene: NA
clone size: NA
J gene: TRBJ2-1

CDR3 DNA: TGTGCCAGCAGTTCCCCAGCGTTTTCGAGCTCCTACAATGAGCAGTTCTTC
CDR3 protein: CASSSPAFSSSYNEQFF
CDR3 length: 17
V gene: TRBV28
D gene: NA
clone size: once
J gene: TRBJ2-1

CDR3 DNA: TGCGCCAGCAGCCTTGGGACTTTACAAGAGACCCAGTACTTC
CDR3 protein: CASSLGTLQETQYF
CDR3 length: 14
V gene: TRBV5-1
D gene: NA
clone size: NA
J gene: TRBJ2-5

CDR3 DNA: TGTGCCTGGAGTCCCGTCAAATCGGCCCAGCATTTT
CDR3 protein: CAWSPVKSAQHF
CDR3 length: 12
V gene: TRBV30
D gene: NA
clone size: few
J gene: TRBJ1-5

CDR3 DNA: TGTGCCTGGAGTACGGGGATATCTACCGGGGAGCTGTTTTTT
CDR3 protein: CAWSTGISTGELFF
CDR3 length: 14
V gene: TRBV30
D gene: NA
clone size: NA
J gene: TRBJ2-2

CDR3 DNA: TGTGCCAGCAGAGCCGGTGGGGCCAACGTCCTGACTTTC
CDR3 protein: CASRAGGANVLTF
CDR3 length: 13
V gene: TRBV27
D gene: NA
clone size: few
J gene: TRBJ2-6

CDR3 DNA: TGTGCCAGCAGCCCCCTTGGGGCCAACGTCCTGACTTTC
CDR3 protein: CASSPLGANVLTF
CDR3 length: 13
V gene: TRBV9
D gene: NA
clone size: few
J gene: TRBJ2-6

CDR3 DNA: TGCGCCAGCAGCTCCCAGTCTGGGGCCAACGTCCTGACTTTC
CDR3 protein: CASSSQSGANVLTF
CDR3 length: 14
V gene: TRBV10-2
D gene: NA
clone size: NA
J gene: TRBJ2-6

CDR3 DNA: TGTGCCAGCAGCCTCGGGGGGGCATCAGGAAACACCATATATTTT
CDR3 protein: CASSLGGASGNTIYF
CDR3 length: 15
V gene: TRBV3-1/TRBV3-2
D gene: NA
clone size: few
J gene: TRBJ1-3

CDR3 DNA: TGTGCCAGCAGTGACTTCAGGGGTACCTACGAGCAGTACTTC
CDR3 protein: CASSDFRGTYEQYF
CDR3 length: 14
V gene: TRBV6-4
D gene: NA
clone size: NA
J gene: TRBJ2-7

CDR3 DNA: TGTGCCAGAACGAAGGCGGAGCTGGACAGGGCCGACCACGAGCAGTACTTC
CDR3 protein: CARTKAELDRADHEQYF
CDR3 length: 17
V gene: TRBV5-3
D gene: TRBD1
clone size: NA
J gene: TRBJ2-7

CDR3 DNA: TGTGCCAGCAGCCAACTAGAACAAGAGACCCAGTACTTC
CDR3 protein: CASSQLEQETQYF
CDR3 length: 13
V gene: TRBV14
D gene: NA
clone size: NA
J gene: TRBJ2-5

CDR3 DNA: TGTGCCAGCAGCCTTTCGTCTAGCGGGAGTTCCACCGGGGAGCTGTTTTTT
CDR3 protein: CASSLSSSGSSTGELFF
CDR3 length: 17
V gene: TRBV7-9
D gene: TRBD2
clone size: once
J gene: TRBJ2-2

CDR3 DNA: TGTGCCAGCAGTTTGTTCGGCGGGGATACGCAGTATTTT
CDR3 protein: CASSLFGGDTQYF
CDR3 length: 13
V gene: TRBV12-3/TRBV12-4
D gene: NA
clone size: NA
J gene: TRBJ2-3

CDR3 DNA: TGCGCCAGCAGCTTGGTACCCGACAGGGTAGGGGGCTACACCTTC
CDR3 protein: CASSLVPDRVGGYTF
CDR3 length: 15
V gene: TRBV5-1
D gene: TRBD1
clone size: NA
J gene: TRBJ1-2

CDR3 DNA: TGTGCCAGCAGCGGACAGAGCTCCTACGAGCAGTACTTC
CDR3 protein: CASSGQSSYEQYF
CDR3 length: 13
V gene: TRBV6-5
D gene: NA
clone size: NA
J gene: TRBJ2-7

CDR3 DNA: TGTGCCAGCAGCTGGAGCGGCTCTGGAAACACCATATATTTT
CDR3 protein: CASSWSGSGNTIYF
CDR3 length: 14
V gene: TRBV7-9
D gene: NA
clone size: few
J gene: TRBJ1-3

CDR3 DNA: TGTGCCAGCAGCTTAGTGGCCTCGACTGCCTTC
CDR3 protein: CASSLVASTAF
CDR3 length: 11
V gene: TRBV11-2
D gene: NA
clone size: NA
J gene: TRBJ2-7

CDR3 DNA: TGTGCCAGCAGTTTCTTAAATTCACCCCTCCACTTT
CDR3 protein: CASSFLNSPLHF
CDR3 length: 12
V gene: TRBV12-3/TRBV12-4
D gene: NA
clone size: NA
J gene: TRBJ1-6

CDR3 DNA: TGTGCCAGCAGGAGGAGGCGGCAACTGAATTACGAGCAGTACTTC
CDR3 protein: CASRRRRQLNYEQYF
CDR3 length: 15
V gene: TRBV2
D gene: NA
clone size: NA
J gene: TRBJ2-7

CDR3 DNA: TGTGCCAGCAGCTTGGCTCGGACAGGTGGGGTCTACGAGCAGTACTTC
CDR3 protein: CASSLARTGGVYEQYF
CDR3 length: 16
V gene: TRBV5-6
D gene: TRBD1
clone size: few
J gene: TRBJ2-7

CDR3 DNA: TGTGCCAGCAGCCTAGGAGGGATATACGAGCAGTACTTC
CDR3 protein: CASSLGGIYEQYF
CDR3 length: 13
V gene: TRBV5-6
D gene: NA
clone size: NA
J gene: TRBJ2-7

CDR3 DNA: TGTGCCAGCAGTTCAGGGGACTATGGCTACACCTTC
CDR3 protein: CASSSGDYGYTF
CDR3 length: 12
V gene: TRBV12-3/TRBV12-4
D gene: NA
clone size: few
J gene: TRBJ1-2

CDR3 DNA: TGTGCCAGCAGTGAAGCTCGCGGACAGGGGGCAAGAAACACCATATATTTT
CDR3 protein: CASSEARGQGARNTIYF
CDR3 length: 17
V gene: TRBV6-1
D gene: TRBD1
clone size: NA
J gene: TRBJ1-3

CDR3 DNA: TGCGCCAGCAGCCAAGACGCTGCGACAACCTACGAGCAGTACTTC
CDR3 protein: CASSQDAATTYEQYF
CDR3 length: 15
V gene: TRBV4-1
D gene: NA
clone size: NA
J gene: TRBJ2-7

CDR3 DNA: TGTGCCATCACTCCCGGGCGGACTCGATCATACAATGAGCAGTTCTTC
CDR3 protein: CAITPGRTRSYNEQFF
CDR3 length: 16
V gene: TRBV10-3
D gene: NA
clone size: NA
J gene: TRBJ2-1

CDR3 DNA: TGTGCCAGCAGTGGAGGACAGGGAACATATTCACCCCTCCACTTT
CDR3 protein: CASSGGQGTYSPLHF
CDR3 length: 15
V gene: TRBV7-9
D gene: TRBD1
clone size: NA
J gene: TRBJ1-6

CDR3 DNA: TGCGCCAGCAGCTTGGGAGGTAGCGGTCCCTACAATGAGCAGTTCTTC
CDR3 protein: CASSLGGSGPYNEQFF
CDR3 length: 16
V gene: TRBV5-1
D gene: NA
clone size: NA
J gene: TRBJ2-1

CDR3 DNA: TGTGCCATCAGGGCGGGAGGCTCTGGAAACACCATATATTTT
CDR3 protein: CAIRAGGSGNTIYF
CDR3 length: 14
V gene: TRBV10-3
D gene: NA
clone size: few
J gene: TRBJ1-3

CDR3 DNA: TGTGCCAGCAGCTTGGACATTACCGGGACTACCCACTACGAGCAGTACTTC
CDR3 protein: CASSLDITGTTHYEQYF
CDR3 length: 17
V gene: TRBV7-9
D gene: TRBD2
clone size: NA
J gene: TRBJ2-7